This passage covers 32 T cell receptor beta chains from one sample sequenced in a study of blood T cell repertoires in COVID-19. Clones were read by immunoSEQ multiplex PCR, and TCRdb kept only the in-frame ones, dropping some. The sample holds hundreds of thousands of clones, approximately 84% seen once. Sample: peripheral blood. Receptors originate from a woman older than 75 with acute or convalescent COVID-19.

This clone came up once. The chain recombines TRBV7-9 with TRBJ1-6; 8 bases match TRBD1. Germline CDR1 and CDR2: SEHNR and FQNEAQ (reference sequence). V dropped 8 bases and J dropped 6; count of bases not matched to a gene: 9. This CDR3 is built from 15 residues. CDR3 nucleotides: TGTGCCAGCGGCGACAGGGGTGGATCTAATTCACCCCTCCACTTT. Its translation: CASGDRGGSNSPLHF. Together with reference TRBV7-9 and TRBJ1-6, the CDR3 gives the full variable domain: DTGVSQNPRHKITKRGQNVTFRCDPISEHNRLYWYRQTLGQGPEFLTYFQNEAQLEKSRLLSDRFSAERPKGSFSTLEIQRTEQGDSAMYLCASGDRGGSNSPLHFGNGTRLTVT.

This chain connects TRBV6-6 to TRBJ1-5; no clear D gene. The V and J ends lost 2 bases and 7 bases respectively, with 12 bases between them. The CDR3 length is 14 residues. Germline V gene sequence: CDR1 MNHNY, CDR2 SVGAGI (reference sequence). The CDR3 region is CASSYVTSEQPQHF. The CDR3 DNA reads as TGTGCCAGCAGTTACGTGACTTCCGAGCAGCCCCAGCATTTT.

The chain links TRBV3-1 (or the pseudogene TRBV3-2) to TRBJ2-1, with 9 nucleotides matching TRBD1. Germline CDR1 and CDR2: LGHDT and YNNKEL (reference sequence). The CDR3 extends over 16 amino acids. V dropped 0 bases and J dropped 11; count of bases not matched to a gene: 11. CDR3 residues: CASSQEGTGRRMQQFF. For the CDR3, the DNA is TGTGCCAGCAGCCAAGAGGGGACAGGGCGGCGCATGCAGCAGTTCTTC.

V is TRBV7-9 and J is TRBJ2-1; 13 nucleotides match TRBD2. V was clipped by 5 bases and J by 4 bases; unmatched bases: 5. The germline V gene has CDR1 SEHNR and CDR2 FQNEAQ (reference sequence). CDR3 length: 16 amino acids. The chain's CDR3 is CASSPQLAGGYNEQFF. The CDR3 nucleotides are TGTGCCAGCAGCCCACAACTAGCGGGGGGGTACAATGAGCAGTTCTTC.

This chain uses TRBV2 with TRBJ1-1; 8 bases line up with TRBD1. V was clipped by 5 bases and J by 1 base; unmatched bases: 3. CDR1 SNHLY and CDR2 FYNNEI come from the germline V gene. The CDR3 consists of 14 residues. The CDR3: CASSNGQGNTEAFF. The CDR3 coding sequence is TGTGCCAGCAGTAATGGACAGGGGAACACTGAAGCTTTCTTT.

The rearrangement links TRBV6-5 to TRBJ1-1; TRBD1 aligns across 12 bases. The CDR3 covers 15 residues. Germline lookup yields CDR1 MNHEY and CDR2 SVGAGI. Trimming took 6 bases from V and 1 from J; bases not matched to a gene: 3. This chain's CDR3 is CASRGQGASNTEAFF. In DNA, the CDR3 is TGTGCCAGCAGGGGACAGGGGGCTTCGAACACTGAAGCTTTCTTT.

The V gene is TRBV9, the J gene TRBJ2-1; 11 positions match TRBD2. This CDR3 region has 16 residues. Unmatched junction bases numbered 3, after V lost 0 bases and J lost 4 bases. Germline CDR1 is SGDLS and CDR2 is YYNGEE. The CDR3: CASSVGPSGGYNEQFF. The CDR3 DNA sequence: TGTGCCAGCAGCGTAGGTCCTAGCGGGGGGTACAATGAGCAGTTCTTC.

V and J are TRBV6-2 or TRBV6-3 and TRBJ1-2; no clear D. CDR1 MNHEY and CDR2 SVGEGT come from the germline V gene. V was trimmed by 3 bases and J by 2 bases, leaving 7 bases between them. CDR3 size: 13 residues. CDR3 sequence reads: CASSYSGNYGYTF. The CDR3 nucleotides read TGTGCCAGCAGTTATTCAGGAAACTATGGCTACACCTTC.

The chain uses TRBV7-6 and TRBJ2-3; D is uncertain. This CDR3 contains 13 residues. Germline CDR1 SGHVS, CDR2 FNYEAQ. Trimming took 2 bases from V and 4 from J, leaving 7 bases between them. The CDR3 nucleotides read TGTGCCAGCAGCTTATTAACAGCAGATACGCAGTATTTT. Its protein is CASSLLTADTQYF.

The sample holds one count of this clone. The genes are TRBV19 and TRBJ1-1; 9 nucleotides align to TRBD1. V shed 4 bases, J shed 0 bases, and the junction held 3 bases outside the gene matches. This CDR3 is 15 amino acids long. Germline V gene data show CDR1 as LNHDA and CDR2 as SQIVND (reference sequence). CDR3 DNA: TGTGCCAGTAGTAGGGGGACAGGGCTGAACACTGAAGCTTTCTTT. This translates into CASSRGTGLNTEAFF.

CDR3 nucleotide sequence: TGTGCCAGCGGGCGGACAGGCCGCGAGCAGCCCCAGCATTTT. Translation: CASGRTGREQPQHF. J is TRBJ1-5 and V is TRBV27; 7 bases map to TRBD1. There are 14 residues in the CDR3. The germline gives CDR1 MNHEY, CDR2 SMNVEV (reference sequence). J was trimmed by 7 bases and V by 8 bases; bases with no gene match: 11.

The CDR3 DNA is TGCGCCAGCAGCCGTGAGGGGGGCAATCAGCCCCAGCATTTT. Protein: CASSREGGNQPQHF. V usage is TRBV5-1 and J usage is TRBJ1-5, with D possibly being TRBD1 (6 bases). Trimming cost V 4 bases and J 2 bases, with 10 bases left between them. The CDR3 consists of 14 residues. Germline V gene data show CDR1 as SGHRS and CDR2 as YFSETQ.

In this sample, this clone turned up once. The chain is built from TRBV24-1 and TRBJ2-2; TRBD1 agrees at 8 bases. From germline, CDR1 is KGHDR and CDR2 SFDVKD. The CDR3 has 15 amino acids. V lost 6 bases, J lost 4 bases, and 6 bases stayed unmatched. CDR3 nucleotides: TGTGCCACCAGTCTTCGGACAGGGCCCACCGGGGAGCTGTTTTTT. Amino acid sequence: CATSLRTGPTGELFF.

The chain carries TRBV5-5 and TRBJ1-6, with D perhaps TRBD1 (6 bases). V shed 6 bases and J shed 7 bases, with 17 bases lying between them. Germline V CDR1 and CDR2: SGHKS, YYEKEE (reference sequence). The CDR3 contains 15 residues. The CDR3: CASTQRTDQNSPLHF. As DNA, the CDR3 is TGTGCCAGCACCCAAAGGACAGACCAAAATTCACCCCTCCACTTT.

The genes are TRBV25-1 and TRBJ1-2; D remains unclear. Looked up from germline, CDR1 is MGHDK and CDR2 is SYGVNS. Deletions cut 3 bases from V and 2 bases from J, with 10 bases between. The CDR3 sequence is 14 residues long. The CDR3, as DNA: TGTGCCAGCAGTGATGTACAGCAGAACTATGGCTACACCTTC. Its translation is CASSDVQQNYGYTF.

The CDR3 protein is CASSYNSPGHTNTGELFF. CDR3 DNA: TGTGCCAGCAGCTACAATTCTCCGGGACACACGAACACCGGGGAGCTGTTTTTT. The chain links TRBV3-1 (or the pseudogene TRBV3-2) to TRBJ2-2, with D possibly being TRBD1 (6 bases). Germline values: CDR1 LGHDT, CDR2 YNNKEL (reference sequence). The CDR3 covers 18 residues. V was shortened by 5 bases and J by 0 bases, with 19 bases between the two germline ends.

This clone showed up just a few times. The gene calls are TRBV18 and TRBJ1-5, with TRBD1 matching 11 bases. V lost 5 bases to trimming and J lost 4 bases; unmatched junction nucleotides: 7. This CDR3 is 16 amino acids long. CDR1 and CDR2 from the germline V gene are KGHSH and LQKENI. CDR3 nucleotides: TGTGCCAGCTCATCCGGACAGGGGGCATGGAATCAGCCCCAGCATTTT. This encodes CASSSGQGAWNQPQHF.

In this sample, this clone turned up once. The chain carries TRBV7-3 and TRBJ1-2, with D perhaps matching TRBD1 (6 bases). The CDR3 length is 13 residues. V was shortened by 5 bases and J by 5 bases, with 12 bases between the two germline ends. Germline-derived CDR1 and CDR2 are SGHTA and FQGTGA. This chain's CDR3 is CASSERGGYGYTF. As DNA, the CDR3 is TGTGCCAGCAGCGAAAGGGGGGGTTATGGCTACACCTTC.

This clone was seen only once. The chain employs TRBV5-6 and TRBJ2-7, with 7 bases lining up with TRBD1. Germline lookup yields CDR1 SGHDT and CDR2 YYEEEE. The CDR3 runs to 13 residues. V dropped 4 bases and J dropped 5; count of bases not matched to a gene: 6. CDR3 amino acids: CASSPNRGHEQYF. In DNA form, the CDR3 reads TGTGCCAGCAGCCCCAACAGGGGCCACGAGCAGTACTTC.

The chain recombines TRBV18 with TRBJ1-5; tentative D call: TRBD1 (5 bases). The CDR3 length is 15 residues. CDR1 and CDR2 from the germline V gene are KGHSH and LQKENI. With 5 bases removed from V and 1 base from J, the gap between germline ends came to 12 bases. DNA for the CDR3: TGTGCCAGCTCATCTCAGGGTAGGAGCAATCAGCCCCAGCATTTT. This sequence encodes CASSSQGRSNQPQHF.

This clone has just a few counts. The gene calls are TRBV5-5 and TRBJ1-2; D remains ambiguous. This CDR3 comprises 14 residues. Germline assignment: CDR1 SGHKS and CDR2 YYEKEE (reference sequence). V was cut by 0 bases and J by 8 bases, with 14 bases left in between. CDR3 amino acids: CASSLGPPGNGYTF. Written as DNA, the CDR3 is TGTGCCAGCAGCTTGGGTCCTCCGGGTAACGGCTACACCTTC.

J is TRBJ2-1 and V is TRBV18; 12 bases map to TRBD2. V was clipped by 3 bases and J by 11 bases; unmatched bases: 11. The CDR3 contains 16 residues. Germline CDR1 is KGHSH and CDR2 is LQKENI. Written as DNA, the CDR3 is TGTGCCAGCTCACCCCAATCACTAGCGGGAGGCCAGAAGCAGTTCTTC. Protein: CASSPQSLAGGQKQFF.

This clone occurred once. The V and J genes are TRBV18 and TRBJ2-1, with 10 bases matching TRBD2. The ends lost 0 bases at V and 4 bases at J; junction bases unmatched: 0. Germline CDR1 KGHSH, CDR2 LQKENI. The length of the CDR3 is 15 residues. The CDR3 reads CASSPPSGRYNEQFF. The CDR3 bases are TGTGCCAGCTCACCACCTAGCGGGAGGTACAATGAGCAGTTCTTC.

The chain carries TRBV6-5 and TRBJ1-6; 9 bases are shared with TRBD1. Germline values: CDR1 MNHEY, CDR2 SVGAGI. J was trimmed by 5 bases and V by 6 bases; bases with no gene match: 5. CDR3 size: 15 residues. DNA of the CDR3: TGTGCCAGCAGGAGACAGGGGGACCATAATTCACCCCTCCACTTT. It codes for CASRRQGDHNSPLHF.

V usage is TRBV7-9 and J usage is TRBJ2-7; D is unclear. The V gene lost 0 bases and the J gene lost 6 bases, with 9 bases spanning the gap. Germline CDR1 and CDR2: SEHNR and FQNEAQ (reference sequence). The CDR3 is made up of 13 amino acids. The DNA of the CDR3 is TGTGCCAGCAGCTTAGCACCCTATGCCGAGCAGTACTTC. Its translation is CASSLAPYAEQYF.

The rearrangement uses TRBV12-3 or TRBV12-4 and TRBJ2-5; tentatively, D is TRBD1 (6 bases). The germline V and J ends were trimmed by 6 bases and 11 bases, with 16 bases remaining between them. The CDR3 covers 12 residues. DNA for the CDR3: TGTGCCAGCAGCCGTCGGACAGTGGAGCAGTACTTC. This sequence encodes CASSRRTVEQYF.

This clone has just a few counts. The V call is TRBV6-5, the J call TRBJ2-7; D might be TRBD1 (6 bases). Germline V gene sequence: CDR1 MNHEY, CDR2 SVGAGI. V gave up 6 bases and J gave up 2 bases, with 11 bases separating them. The CDR3 sequence is 13 residues long. CDR3 amino acids: CASRKTGTYEQYF. DNA of the CDR3: TGTGCCAGCAGGAAGACAGGTACCTACGAGCAGTACTTC.

The sample holds one count of this clone. The chain has TRBV6-4 and TRBJ1-2, with unresolved D. V was cut by 6 bases and J by 5 bases, with 16 bases left in between. This CDR3 has 14 residues. Germline lookup yields CDR1 MRHNA and CDR2 SNTAGT. The CDR3 nucleotides are TGTGCCAGCAGCACCGACCGTTCGGGTTATGGCTACACCTTC. As protein: CASSTDRSGYGYTF.

This clone was counted once. A junction end diverges from the germline sequence, so it may reflect a read error. The chain links TRBV2 to TRBJ1-3, with 7 bases fitting TRBD1. The CDR3 extends over 11 amino acids. The V gene's germline CDR1 is SNHLY and CDR2 FYNNEI. The CDR3 nucleotides read TGTGCCAGCAGTGCTCCGGGACAGATTGATTTT. Protein sequence: CASSAPGQIDF.

The chain uses TRBV6-5 and TRBJ2-3; 9 bases map to TRBD1. With 6 bases clipped from V and 5 bases from J, the junction kept 6 bases outside the gene matches. Germline V gene lookup returns CDR1 MNHEY and CDR2 SVGAGI. The length of the CDR3 is 14 residues. The chain's CDR3 is CASRYDRGRDTQYF. For the CDR3, the DNA is TGTGCCAGCAGATACGACAGGGGGAGAGATACGCAGTATTTT.

This clone was observed a single time. The rearrangement uses TRBV28 and TRBJ2-7; no clear D. Germline-derived CDR1 and CDR2 are MDHEN and SYDVKM. The CDR3 totals 14 residues. V was trimmed by 6 bases and J by 1 base, leaving 13 bases between them. DNA of the CDR3: TGTGCCAGCAGCCCCTGGGCGTTTTCCTACGAGCAGTACTTC. Protein product: CASSPWAFSYEQYF.

This chain uses TRBV6-5 with TRBJ2-7, with 7 bases matching TRBD2. The germline V gene encodes CDR1 MNHEY and CDR2 SVGAGI. The CDR3 loop spans 12 amino acids. Trimming cost V 8 bases and J 6 bases; bases outside gene matches: 7. The CDR3 here is CASGRALSEQYF. The CDR3 nucleotides read TGTGCCAGCGGGAGGGCACTTAGCGAGCAGTACTTC.